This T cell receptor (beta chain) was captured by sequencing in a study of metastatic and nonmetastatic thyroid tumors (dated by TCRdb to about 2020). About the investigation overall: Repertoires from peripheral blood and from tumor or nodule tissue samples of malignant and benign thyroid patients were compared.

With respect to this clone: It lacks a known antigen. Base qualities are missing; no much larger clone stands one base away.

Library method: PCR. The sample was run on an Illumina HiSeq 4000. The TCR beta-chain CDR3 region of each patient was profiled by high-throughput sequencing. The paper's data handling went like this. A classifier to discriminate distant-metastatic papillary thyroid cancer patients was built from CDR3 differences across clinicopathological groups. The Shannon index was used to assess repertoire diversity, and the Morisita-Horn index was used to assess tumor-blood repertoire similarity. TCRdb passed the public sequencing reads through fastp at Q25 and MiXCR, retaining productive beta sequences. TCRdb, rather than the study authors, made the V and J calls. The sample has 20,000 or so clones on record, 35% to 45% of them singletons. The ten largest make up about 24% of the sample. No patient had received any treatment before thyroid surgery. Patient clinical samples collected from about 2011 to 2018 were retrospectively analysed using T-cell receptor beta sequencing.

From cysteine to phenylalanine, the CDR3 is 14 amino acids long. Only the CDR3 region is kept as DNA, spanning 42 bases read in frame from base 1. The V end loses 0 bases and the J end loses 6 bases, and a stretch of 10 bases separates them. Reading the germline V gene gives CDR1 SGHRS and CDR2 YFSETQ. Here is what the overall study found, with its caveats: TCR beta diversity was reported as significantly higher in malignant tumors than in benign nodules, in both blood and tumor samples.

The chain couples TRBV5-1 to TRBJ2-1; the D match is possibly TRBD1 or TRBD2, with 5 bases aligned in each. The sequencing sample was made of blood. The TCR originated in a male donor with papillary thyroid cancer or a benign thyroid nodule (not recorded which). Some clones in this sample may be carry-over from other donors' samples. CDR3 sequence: CASSLAGTFNEQFF. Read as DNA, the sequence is TGCGCCAGCAGCTTGGCTGGGACGTTCAATGAGCAGTTCTTC.